Shown below are 10 T cell receptor beta chains from a single sample sequenced in a study of spatial heterogeneity in lung cancer (dated by TCRdb to between 2018 and 2021). Their specific antigens are unknown. Study-level results and caveats: A correlation was observed between the number of expanded intratumoral alpha and beta TCRs and the tumor nonsynonymous mutation count.

The protocol used for the library was 5' RACE. Sequencing instrument: NextSeq 500. TCRdb reran the public reads through fastp at Q25 and MiXCR, keeping productive beta chains. Rows merge per CDR3 protein into single entries with the most common DNA and genes. The table for this sample lists roughly 15,000 distinct CDR3 sequences; around 5% of them were counted only once. The ten largest make up 18% of the sample. Interpreted using the paper, the time point label stands for: sample taken at primary tumor resection. The sequenced sample was lung tumor tissue, obtained at surgery. Receptor source: a female donor with early-stage non-small cell lung cancer.

This clonotype was seen repeatedly, ten times or more. Within a library made for alpha chains, this beta chain is off target, and its count is uninformative. The chain combines TRBV20-1 with TRBJ2-7; D gene uncertain. Trimming shortened V by 5 bases and J by 6 bases, and 17 bases separated the two germline ends. The germline gives CDR1 DFQATT, CDR2 SNEGSKA (reference sequence). The CDR3 covers 13 residues. The CDR3 here is CSASKGPPIEQYF. CDR3 bases: TGCAGTGCTTCAAAAGGGCCCCCGATCGAGCAGTACTTC.

This clonotype was seen repeatedly, ten times or more. The library was designed around alpha chains, so this beta chain is a stray read whose abundance carries little weight. The genes are TRBV11-2 and TRBJ2-5; 8 bases fit TRBD2. The CDR3 length is 15 residues. Germline CDR1 and CDR2: SGHAT and FQNNGV. V dropped 1 base and J dropped 5; count of bases not matched to a gene: 6. The CDR3 nucleotides read TGTGCCAGCAGCTTAGGTCGGGGGGGCTGGGAGACCCAGTACTTC. It codes for CASSLGRGGWETQYF.

This clonotype showed up just a few times. This beta chain turned up in a library designed for alpha chains; as an off-target read, its abundance says little. This chain uses TRBV7-6 with TRBJ2-2; no clear D. This CDR3 is built from 13 residues. V was trimmed by 2 bases and J by 8 bases, leaving 9 bases between them. Germline V gives CDR1 SGHVS, CDR2 FNYEAQ. In DNA form, the CDR3 reads TGTGCCAGCAGCTTATTTGGCTTAGGGGAGCTGTTTTTT. Amino acids: CASSLFGLGELFF.

This clonotype was seen many times. This beta chain is a stray sequence in a library constructed for alpha chains; its clone size is not meaningful. The V gene is TRBV27, the J gene TRBJ2-7; 11 positions match TRBD2. Germline CDR1 MNHEY, CDR2 SMNVEV (reference sequence). This CDR3 is built from 14 residues. With 5 bases clipped from V and 4 bases from J, the junction kept 4 bases outside the gene matches. For the CDR3, the DNA is TGTGCCAGCAGTCCGTTAGCGGGGGGGTACGAGCAGTACTTC. This encodes CASSPLAGGYEQYF.

This clonotype was picked up many times. This beta chain turned up in a library designed for alpha chains; as an off-target read, its abundance says little. The chain carries TRBV24-1 and TRBJ2-5, with 7 bases fitting TRBD1. Germline V gene lookup returns CDR1 KGHDR and CDR2 SFDVKD. The V segment lost 7 bases and the J segment 2 bases; nucleotides outside the gene matches: 0. The CDR3 length is 12 residues. The CDR3 region has the DNA TGTGCCACCAGGGGACAGCAAGAGACCCAGTACTTC. As protein: CATRGQQETQYF.

This clonotype has ten or more counts. The library was designed around alpha chains, so this beta chain is a stray read whose abundance carries little weight. The V gene is TRBV6-2 or TRBV6-3, the J gene TRBJ2-7; D remains ambiguous. Germline V gene lookup returns CDR1 MNHEY and CDR2 SVGEGT. Between the trimmed V and J ends, which lost 2 bases and 2 bases, there was a span of 4 bases. This CDR3 contains 12 residues. The CDR3 protein is CASSYPAYEQYF. The CDR3 DNA reads as TGTGCCAGCAGTTACCCGGCCTACGAGCAGTACTTC.

This clonotype was found many times. This beta chain slipped into a library made for alpha chains as a stray read, so its size is not meaningful. The rearrangement uses TRBV5-1 and TRBJ2-5; D may correspond to TRBD1 or TRBD2 (5 bases each). Between the trimmed V and J ends, which lost 4 bases and 2 bases, there was a span of 18 bases. This CDR3 spans 16 amino acids. CDR1 and CDR2 from the germline V gene are SGHRS and YFSETQ. CDR3 protein: CASSRSPGRDQETQYF. In DNA, the CDR3 is TGCGCCAGCAGCAGGAGTCCGGGACGGGATCAAGAGACCCAGTACTTC.

A note on this clonotype: Since the library was made to target alpha chains, this beta chain is a stray read and its abundance is not meaningful. The J gene is TRBJ1-5, the V gene TRBV4-1; perhaps TRBD1 as D (6 bases). This CDR3 has 15 residues. The germline gives CDR1 MGHRA, CDR2 YSYEKL. The germline V and J ends were trimmed by 0 bases and 9 bases, with 15 bases remaining between them. The CDR3 region is CASSQEGGRRTPQHF. The CDR3 DNA is TGCGCCAGCAGCCAAGAGGGGGGCCGACGGACGCCCCAGCATTTT.

This clonotype has ten or more counts. Being off target in a library aimed at alpha chains, this beta chain has a size of little meaning. This sequence joins TRBV2 and TRBJ1-4; tentative D call: TRBD1 (6 bases). Germline CDR1 and CDR2: SNHLY and FYNNEI. This CDR3 region has 14 residues. V dropped 6 bases and J dropped 4 bases, with 12 bases sitting between them. Here the CDR3 reads CASRKDSYNEKLFF. As DNA, the CDR3 is TGTGCCAGCAGGAAGGACAGCTATAATGAAAAACTGTTTTTT.

Ten or more counts support this clonotype. The library was prepared for alpha chains; this beta chain is a stray read, so its frequency means little. The V and J genes are TRBV6-5 and TRBJ2-2; D ambiguous. CDR3 length: 13 residues. The V gene lost 1 base and the J gene lost 7 bases, with 7 bases spanning the gap. Germline values: CDR1 MNHEY, CDR2 SVGAGI. The CDR3, as DNA: TGTGCCAGCAGTTACTGGTTCGGCGGGGAGCTGTTTTTT. Translated: CASSYWFGGELFF.